The source of this T cell receptor beta chain is a study of T cell responses to AZD1222 COVID-19 vaccine. The method was immunoSEQ multiplex PCR; TCRdb's version includes in-frame clones alone and lacks a portion of them. The table has roughly 150,000 clones, about nine tenths seen once. The V end was cut by 0 bases, the J end by 5 bases, with 13 bases between. Looked up from germline, CDR1 is MNHEY and CDR2 is SMNVEV (reference sequence). The CDR3 is 15 residues long. The V call is TRBV27, the J call TRBJ2-5; TRBD1 is a possible D gene (6 bases). This sequence was found in an adult in good health. This specimen consisted of peripheral blood, obtained on day 0 of AZD1222 vaccination. CDR3 DNA: TGTGCCAGCAGTTTATCTCCCGGGACAAGCGAGACCCAGTACTTC. It yields the protein CASSLSPGTSETQYF.